These 29 T cell receptor beta chains share one sample of origin, sequenced in a study of OX40 agonist ivuxolimab in advanced cancers. Method: immunoSEQ multiplex PCR; TCRdb's copy keeps in-frame clones and lacks some. Among 65,000 to 95,000 clones listed, 84% were seen once. Material: CD4+ or CD8+ T cells sorted from blood, obtained in a trial of the OX40 agonist ivuxolimab. The receptors were sampled from an adult with an advanced solid tumor such as melanoma, head and neck, liver or kidney cancer.

The rearrangement joins TRBV5-1 to TRBJ1-6; TRBD1 matches 7 bases. Germline CDR1 is SGHRS and CDR2 is YFSETQ. The CDR3 is 14 amino acids. V lost 4 bases, J lost 8 bases, and 6 bases stayed unmatched. The CDR3 DNA is TGCGCCAGCAGCCAGGGGGTTCGGGATTCACCCCTCCACTTT. Translation gives CASSQGVRDSPLHF. Combining the CDR3 with reference TRBV5-1 and TRBJ1-6 gives the whole variable domain KAGVTQTPRYLIKTRGQQVTLSCSPISGHRSVSWYQQTPGQGLQFLFEYFSETQRNKGNFPGRFSGRQFSNSRSEMNVSTLELGDSALYLCASSQGVRDSPLHFGNGTRLTVT.

This clone appeared a few times. V and J are TRBV4-1 and TRBJ1-5; D is possibly TRBD1 (5 bases). The CDR3 covers 15 residues. CDR1 is MGHRA and CDR2 is YSYEKL in the germline V gene. Between the trimmed V and J ends, which lost 1 base and 2 bases, there was a span of 9 bases. The CDR3 here is CASSQGRAGNQPQHF. CDR3 DNA: TGCGCCAGCAGCCAAGGCAGGGCGGGCAATCAGCCCCAGCATTTT.

V and J are TRBV30 and TRBJ2-5, with a possible D match to TRBD2 (5 bases). The CDR3 runs to 14 residues. The germline CDR1 and CDR2 sequences are GTSNPN and SVGIG (reference sequence). The ends were cut back, 3 bases at V and 5 bases at J, with 16 bases in the middle. CDR3 bases: TGTGCCTGGAGCAGAGGGATGTTTAGGGAGACCCAGTACTTC. This gives the protein CAWSRGMFRETQYF. Supplemented by reference TRBV30 and TRBJ2-5, the full variable domain reads SQTIHQWPATLVQPVGSPLSLECTVEGTSNPNLYWYRQAAGRGLQLLFYSVGIGQISSEVPQNLSASRPQDRQFILSSKKLLLSDSGFYLCAWSRGMFRETQYFGPGTRLLVL.

J is TRBJ2-3 and V is TRBV28; no clear D gene. Per germline, CDR1 MDHEN and CDR2 SYDVKM. The CDR3 has 13 amino acids. The germline V and J ends were trimmed by 1 base and 4 bases, with 6 bases remaining between them. In nucleotides, the CDR3 is TGTGCCAGCAGTTTATTGGGTGCAGATACGCAGTATTTT. It codes for CASSLLGADTQYF.

This clone has only one observation. V gene TRBV28 combines with J gene TRBJ1-4; 8 bases match TRBD1. Trimming removed 2 bases from V and 8 bases from J; junction bases left unmatched: 7. There are 15 residues in the CDR3. Germline loops: CDR1 MDHEN, CDR2 SYDVKM. CDR3 amino acids: CASSLPDRVREKLFF. The CDR3 DNA reads as TGTGCCAGCAGTTTACCGGACAGGGTCAGAGAAAAACTGTTTTTT.

This chain uses TRBV2 with TRBJ2-1, with D possibly matching TRBD2 (6 bases). Germline CDR1 is SNHLY and CDR2 is FYNNEI. This CDR3 region has 15 residues. V shed 2 bases and J shed 2 bases, with 10 bases lying between them. The DNA of the CDR3 is TGTGCCAGCAGTGAACAGGGAGGCCCCTACAATGAGCAGTTCTTC. Translated, it gives CASSEQGGPYNEQFF.

This rearrangement joins TRBV4-3 to TRBJ2-2; 8 nucleotides align to TRBD1. The CDR3 spans 16 residues. CDR1 LGHNA and CDR2 YSLEER come from the germline V gene. Trimming at V came to 5 bases and at J to 3 bases, leaving 8 bases not matched to a gene. CDR3 amino acids: CASSKTRGLDTGELFF. In nucleotides, the CDR3 is TGCGCCAGCAGCAAAACCAGGGGGCTCGACACCGGGGAGCTGTTTTTT.

Here the CDR3 reads CAWSPDRGNYEQYF. The CDR3 DNA reads TGTGCCTGGAGTCCAGACAGGGGGAATTACGAGCAGTACTTC. The V call is TRBV30, the J call TRBJ2-7; 9 bases are a match to TRBD1. This CDR3 region has 14 residues. The germline V gene has CDR1 GTSNPN and CDR2 SVGIG (reference sequence). V shed 2 bases and J 4 bases; nucleotides not matched to a gene: 6. The variable domain in full, completed from reference TRBV30 and TRBJ2-7, reads SQTIHQWPATLVQPVGSPLSLECTVEGTSNPNLYWYRQAAGRGLQLLFYSVGIGQISSEVPQNLSASRPQDRQFILSSKKLLLSDSGFYLCAWSPDRGNYEQYFGPGTRLTVT.

This chain connects TRBV7-2 to TRBJ2-3, with 10 bases matching TRBD2. The CDR3 runs to 15 residues. The germline CDR1 and CDR2 sequences are SGHTA and FQGNSA. The V gene end was trimmed by 6 bases and the J gene end by 2 bases; junction bases not matched to a gene: 5. CDR3: CASSFSGGYTDTQYF. CDR3 nucleotide sequence: TGTGCCAGCAGTTTTAGCGGGGGGTACACAGATACGCAGTATTTT.

The chain recombines TRBV15 with TRBJ2-1; D is perhaps TRBD1 (5 bases). In germline, CDR1 is LNHNV, CDR2 YYDKDF (reference sequence). This CDR3 region has 14 residues. V lost 4 bases to trimming and J lost 10 bases, with 17 bases between them. CDR3 amino acids: CATSNYDRSREQFF. The DNA for the CDR3 is TGTGCCACCAGCAATTACGACAGATCCCGCGAGCAGTTCTTC.

The genes are TRBV5-4 and TRBJ1-4; D unclear. Germline assignment: CDR1 SGHNT and CDR2 YYREEE (reference sequence). The CDR3 runs 15 residues. Trimming removed 1 base from V and 0 bases from J, with 7 bases in between. The CDR3 bases are TGTGCCAGCAGCTTGCGGCCAACAACTAATGAAAAACTGTTTTTT. Translated: CASSLRPTTNEKLFF.

This sequence joins TRBV9 and TRBJ2-7; perhaps TRBD1 as D (6 bases). Germline V gene sequence: CDR1 SGDLS, CDR2 YYNGEE. Trimming took off 4 bases at V and 0 bases at J, with 14 bases between the two ends. The length of the CDR3 is 15 residues. Written as DNA, the CDR3 is TGTGCCAGCAGCTCGGGACATTCGAGCTCCTACGAGCAGTACTTC. This translates into CASSSGHSSSYEQYF.

The J gene is TRBJ1-4, the V gene TRBV2; 7 bases match TRBD1. J was trimmed by 8 bases and V by 7 bases; bases with no gene match: 7. Germline V lookup: CDR1 SNHLY, CDR2 FYNNEI. The CDR3 has 13 residues. CDR3 loop: CASMEGAGEKLFF. Here the CDR3 DNA reads TGTGCCAGCATGGAGGGGGCAGGAGAAAAACTGTTTTTT.

This clone has just one count. The genes are TRBV29-1 and TRBJ2-1; D unclear. The V end lost 8 bases, the J end lost 5 bases, and 7 bases lay between the germline ends. Germline V gene sequence: CDR1 SQVTM, CDR2 ANQGSEA. The CDR3 is 10 residues long. Here the CDR3 reads CSSKDNEQFF. CDR3 DNA sequence: TGCAGCTCGAAAGACAATGAGCAGTTCTTC.

The chain combines TRBV29-1 with TRBJ2-3; no definite D call. V shed 3 bases and J shed 2 bases, with 3 bases lying between them. The CDR3 covers 11 residues. The germline CDR1 and CDR2 sequences are SQVTM and ANQGSEA. The CDR3 nucleotides read TGCAGCGTTGATTACACAGATACGCAGTATTTT. Translating gives CSVDYTDTQYF.

The V call is TRBV5-4, the J call TRBJ1-6; 11 bases fit TRBD1. Germline CDR1 SGHNT, CDR2 YYREEE (reference sequence). This CDR3 is 15 amino acids long. V shed 2 bases and J 10 bases; nucleotides not matched to a gene: 5. CDR3 in DNA: TGTGCCAGCAGCTTTCGGACAGGGGGCGCATCACCCCTCCACTTT. Residues: CASSFRTGGASPLHF.

The rearrangement uses TRBV9 and TRBJ2-2; 7 bases match TRBD2. The V gene's germline CDR1 is SGDLS and CDR2 YYNGEE. V shed 3 bases and J 6 bases; nucleotides not matched to a gene: 5. The CDR3 contains 14 residues. This CDR3 is CASSDLGGSGELFF. The CDR3 DNA sequence: TGTGCCAGCAGCGACCTCGGGGGGTCCGGGGAGCTGTTTTTT.

The V call is TRBV19, the J call TRBJ2-2, with 7 bases fitting TRBD1. Per germline, CDR1 LNHDA and CDR2 SQIVND (reference sequence). With V trimmed by 6 bases and J by 1 base, 5 bases remained unmatched. The CDR3 has 15 amino acids. CDR3 sequence: CASRPGTVNTGELFF. Written as DNA, the CDR3 is TGTGCCAGTAGGCCCGGGACAGTGAACACCGGGGAGCTGTTTTTT. The variable domain in full, completed from reference TRBV19 and TRBJ2-2, reads DGGITQSPKYLFRKEGQNVTLSCEQNLNHDAMYWYRQDPGQGLRLIYYSQIVNDFQKGDIAEGYSVSREKKESFPLTVTSAQKNPTAFYLCASRPGTVNTGELFFGEGSRLTVL.

This chain connects TRBV29-1 to TRBJ2-2; D possibly corresponds to TRBD2 (5 bases). CDR1 and CDR2 (germline): SQVTM, ANQGSEA. This CDR3 comprises 15 residues. Trimming stripped 7 bases from V and 0 bases from J, with 15 bases between. CDR3 sequence: CSAQGSGPNTGELFF. The CDR3 DNA reads as TGCAGCGCCCAAGGAAGCGGCCCGAACACCGGGGAGCTGTTTTTT.

About this clone: Other DNA variants within this sample encode the same CDR3. The chain links TRBV11-3 to TRBJ1-1; D gene uncertain. The CDR3 totals 13 residues. Germline lookup yields CDR1 SGHNT and CDR2 YENEEA. Trimming left V 2 bases short and J 2 bases short, with 6 bases between. In nucleotides, the CDR3 is TGTGCCAGCAGCTTAATAAGCAACACTGAAGCTTTCTTT. Amino acids: CASSLISNTEAFF.

This clone was counted a single time. V and J are TRBV5-1 and TRBJ1-1, with D perhaps matching TRBD1 (6 bases). Trimming shortened V by 2 bases and J by 5 bases, and 10 bases separated the two germline ends. Germline V gene sequence: CDR1 SGHRS, CDR2 YFSETQ. This CDR3 is built from 13 residues. The CDR3 loop reads CASSFGTGTEAFF. In nucleotides, the CDR3 is TGCGCCAGCAGCTTCGGAACAGGGACTGAAGCTTTCTTT.

This clone was seen only once. The chain couples TRBV10-3 to TRBJ2-6, with a weak D call TRBD1 (6 bases). The germline V gene has CDR1 ENHRY and CDR2 SYGVKD. The length of the CDR3 is 15 residues. Trimming left V 3 bases short and J 6 bases short, with 12 bases between. DNA of the CDR3: TGTGCCATCAGTGAAGGACAGAGGGAGGCCAACGTCCTGACTTTC. The encoded protein is CAISEGQREANVLTF.

The chain carries TRBV5-1 and TRBJ1-2; TRBD1 is a possible D gene (5 bases). The CDR3 is 13 amino acids. V lost 4 bases and J 3 bases, leaving 10 bases between the germline ends. CDR1 is SGHRS and CDR2 is YFSETQ in the germline V gene. This CDR3 reads CASSLRADYGYTF. The CDR3 region has the DNA TGCGCCAGCAGCCTCAGGGCTGACTATGGCTACACCTTC.

This chain joins TRBV25-1 and TRBJ1-4; D uncertain. CDR3 length: 16 amino acids. CDR1 and CDR2 (germline): MGHDK, SYGVNS. V was shortened by 5 bases and J by 3 bases, with 16 bases between the two germline ends. The CDR3 loop is CASSPPAGSPNEKLFF. In DNA, the CDR3 is TGTGCCAGCAGTCCCCCCGCCGGTAGTCCTAATGAAAAACTGTTTTTT.

This clone was observed a few times. This rearrangement joins TRBV27 to TRBJ1-6; tentative D call: TRBD1 (6 bases). V was shortened by 8 bases and J by 6 bases, with 20 bases between the two germline ends. There are 16 residues in the CDR3. Germline CDR1 and CDR2: MNHEY and SMNVEV (reference sequence). CDR3 sequence (DNA): TGTGCCAGCGGAAAAACGAACAGGGCCCTTAATTCACCCCTCCACTTT. Its protein is CASGKTNRALNSPLHF.

The V call is TRBV7-2, the J call TRBJ2-1; 9 bases line up with TRBD2. V gave up 5 bases and J gave up 0 bases; unmatched junction bases: 8. The CDR3 contains 17 residues. Germline V gene sequence: CDR1 SGHTA, CDR2 FQGNSA. The CDR3 is CASSPKSGGSSYNEQFF. The CDR3 DNA is TGTGCCAGCAGCCCAAAGAGCGGGGGGAGCTCCTACAATGAGCAGTTCTTC. The complete variable domain, with remaining parts taken from reference TRBV7-2 and TRBJ2-1, reads GAGVSQSPSNKVTEKGKDVELRCDPISGHTALYWYRQSLGQGLEFLIYFQGNSAPDKSGLPSDRFSAERTGGSVSTLTIQRTQQEDSAVYLCASSPKSGGSSYNEQFFGPGTRLTVL.

The rearrangement uses TRBV7-9 and TRBJ2-6; tentatively, D is TRBD1 (5 bases). Looked up from germline, CDR1 is SEHNR and CDR2 is FQNEAQ (reference sequence). V was trimmed by 5 bases and J by 1 base, leaving 12 bases between them. The CDR3 consists of 16 residues. CDR3 sequence: CASSLVDTSGANVLTF. The DNA of the CDR3 is TGTGCCAGCAGCCTCGTGGACACGTCTGGGGCCAACGTCCTGACTTTC.

The chain carries TRBV28 and TRBJ2-1; unclear D gene. Germline-derived CDR1 and CDR2 are MDHEN and SYDVKM. CDR3 size: 15 residues. V was pared by 3 bases and J by 1 base, with 10 bases between. Written as DNA, the CDR3 is TGTGCCAGCAGTTTCCGGCGGCAGTCCTACAATGAGCAGTTCTTC. Amino acid sequence: CASSFRRQSYNEQFF.

The rearrangement joins TRBV28 to TRBJ2-7; D possibly corresponds to TRBD2 (5 bases). Trimming removed 4 bases at V and 3 bases at J, with 16 bases between. CDR1 MDHEN and CDR2 SYDVKM come from the germline V gene. The CDR3 extends over 15 amino acids. The CDR3 DNA is TGTGCCAGCAGTTATGGCGGGCTAGAGAACTACGAGCAGTACTTC. Its translation is CASSYGGLENYEQYF.